The rows below give T cell receptor beta chains drawn from one sample of a study of shared clonotypes between healthy human individuals. Only in-frame clones appear in the TCRdb table, and some are missing; sequencing was by immunoSEQ multiplex PCR. This sample carries 300,000 to 400,000 clones, around 70% of them seen once, and the ten largest clones take more than 9%. Sequencing was performed on memory CD4+ T cells sorted from blood. The receptors derive from a man aged 30-40 years in good health. Each CDR3 is given with its conserved first and last residue. The D gene is left open where the match is weak. The size entry is marked missing in some rows and otherwise reads once, few, many or a size class.

j_gene,d_gene,len,v_gene,abundance,CDR3aa,CDR3nt
TRBJ1-4,TRBD1,14,TRBV15,NA,CATALQGANEKLFF,TGTGCCACCGCCTTACAGGGGGCAAATGAAAAACTGTTTTTT
TRBJ2-1,TRBD1,15,TRBV6-5,NA,CASSYQPGGYNEQFF,TGTGCCAGCAGTTACCAGCCAGGGGGTTACAATGAGCAGTTCTTC
TRBJ1-1,TRBD1,15,TRBV5-1,NA,CASTYVQGKNTEAFF,TGCGCCAGCACCTATGTACAGGGGAAGAACACTGAAGCTTTCTTT
TRBJ2-7,TRBD1,19,TRBV10-3,once,CAIESATRSSTGGSGEQYF,TGTGCCATCGAGAGCGCTACTAGGAGTAGCACAGGGGGCTCGGGCGAGCAGTACTTC
TRBJ2-3,NA,14,TRBV11-3,NA,CASSFDRTTDTQYF,TGTGCCAGCAGTTTCGACAGGACCACAGATACGCAGTATTTT
TRBJ1-5,NA,13,TRBV18,NA,CASSPGEDQPQHF,TGTGCCAGCTCACCAGGGGAAGATCAGCCCCAGCATTTT
TRBJ2-3,TRBD1,14,TRBV5-1,NA,CASQTGFKTDTQYF,TGCGCCAGTCAGACAGGGTTCAAAACAGATACGCAGTATTTT
TRBJ2-7,TRBD2,14,TRBV11-2,NA,CASSYSGTNYEQYF,TGTGCCAGCAGTTATAGCGGGACTAACTACGAGCAGTACTTC
TRBJ1-2,NA,13,TRBV19,NA,CASSIPPNYGYTF,TGTGCCAGTAGTATCCCACCTAACTATGGCTACACCTTC
TRBJ1-1,NA,17,TRBV19,NA,CASSLSGGHGKNTEAFF,TGTGCCAGTAGTTTATCCGGGGGACACGGAAAGAACACTGAAGCTTTCTTT
TRBJ1-2,NA,14,TRBV7-9,NA,CASSVSTPGSGYTF,TGTGCCAGCAGCGTGTCGACTCCTGGGTCTGGCTACACCTTC
TRBJ1-2,TRBD1,13,TRBV28,many,CASSSGQLYGYTF,TGTGCCAGCAGCTCGGGACAGCTTTATGGCTACACCTTC
TRBJ1-2,NA,14,TRBV9,few,CASSQAVGDYGYTF,TGTGCCAGCAGCCAAGCGGTGGGGGACTATGGCTACACCTTC
TRBJ2-1,TRBD2,16,TRBV4-2,NA,CASSQELAGGANEQFF,TGTGCCAGCAGCCAAGAGCTAGCGGGAGGAGCAAATGAGCAGTTCTTC
TRBJ1-5,TRBD1,16,TRBV28,NA,CASRSRGRGNNQPQHF,TGTGCCAGCAGATCCCGGGGCAGGGGGAACAATCAGCCCCAGCATTTT
TRBJ2-1,TRBD2,14,TRBV10-1,NA,CASSEQRGYNEQFF,TGCGCCAGCAGTGAGCAGCGGGGCTACAATGAGCAGTTCTTC
TRBJ2-7,NA,15,TRBV28,NA,CASSRGLTLSYEQYF,TGTGCCAGCAGCCGAGGACTCACGCTCAGCTACGAGCAGTACTTC
TRBJ2-5,TRBD2,12,TRBV4-2,NA,CASSHTSDPEYF,TGTGCCAGCAGCCATACTAGCGACCCTGAGTACTTC
TRBJ1-1,NA,13,TRBV28,NA,CASSLQYQGRAFF,TGTGCCAGCAGTTTACAATACCAGGGGCGGGCTTTCTTT
TRBJ2-1,NA,10,TRBV11-2,NA,CASSLRVVFF,TGTGCCAGCAGCCTTCGAGTCGTTTTCTTC
TRBJ1-1,TRBD1,14,TRBV5-1,NA,CASKAQGAPTEAFF,TGCGCCAGCAAAGCTCAGGGGGCGCCGACTGAAGCTTTCTTT
TRBJ2-7,TRBD1,13,TRBV7-9,NA,CASTADRANEQYF,TGTGCCAGCACCGCGGACAGGGCCAACGAGCAGTACTTC